What follows are 12 T cell receptor beta chains derived from one specimen sequenced in a study of shared clonotypes between healthy human individuals. Measured with immunoSEQ multiplex PCR; TCRdb has only the in-frame clones, and not every one. The data show hundreds of thousands of clones, 85% to 95% seen once. As defined, naive CD8 cells were CD45RO-negative and positively selected for CCR7, with terminally differentiated effector memory CD45RA+ cells excluded. The sequenced material came from naive CD8+ T cells sorted from blood. The receptors were sampled from a woman aged 25 to 45 in good health.

The gene calls are TRBV7-9 and TRBJ2-7; D is perhaps TRBD1 (7 bases). The CDR3 runs to 16 residues. With 6 bases removed from V and 7 bases from J, the gap between germline ends came to 25 bases. Per germline, CDR1 SEHNR and CDR2 FQNEAQ (reference sequence). CDR3 sequence (DNA): TGTGCCAGCAGTTATCCAAACGCAGGGGGGCCTGGGGAGCAGTACTTC. Encoded protein: CASSYPNAGGPGEQYF. The full variable domain, rest sourced from reference TRBV7-9 and TRBJ2-7, is DTGVSQNPRHKITKRGQNVTFRCDPISEHNRLYWYRQTLGQGPEFLTYFQNEAQLEKSRLLSDRFSAERPKGSFSTLEIQRTEQGDSAMYLCASSYPNAGGPGEQYFGPGTRLTVT.

The genes are TRBV27 and TRBJ1-1, with TRBD1 matching 9 bases. The CDR3 consists of 16 residues. The ends lost 5 bases at V and 3 bases at J; junction bases unmatched: 10. From germline, CDR1 is MNHEY and CDR2 SMNVEV (reference sequence). The DNA for the CDR3 is TGTGCCAGCAGTCCCCCTCCCGGGACAGGGCACACTGAAGCTTTCTTT. This codes for CASSPPPGTGHTEAFF.

The gene calls are TRBV28 and TRBJ2-7, with unresolved D. This CDR3 region has 13 residues. Trimming took 4 bases from V and 2 from J, leaving 9 bases between them. CDR1 and CDR2 from the germline V gene are MDHEN and SYDVKM. The CDR3 protein is CASSSAATYEQYF. The CDR3 DNA is TGTGCCAGCAGTTCGGCGGCGACCTACGAGCAGTACTTC.

As concerns this clone: The same CDR3 is also encoded by other DNA sequences in this sample. The gene calls are TRBV19 and TRBJ2-7, with D possibly TRBD2 on 5 matching bases. This CDR3 comprises 13 residues. Per the germline V gene, CDR1 is LNHDA and CDR2 is SQIVND (reference sequence). The V end lost 5 bases, the J end lost 0 bases, and 8 bases lay between the germline ends. The chain's CDR3 is CASSPRDSYEQYF. The CDR3 DNA reads as TGTGCCAGTAGTCCCCGGGACTCCTACGAGCAGTACTTC.

The CDR3 DNA sequence: TGCAGCGTCTACGACAGGGCCAACAATGAGCAGTTCTTC. It specifies CSVYDRANNEQFF. The chain employs TRBV29-1 and TRBJ2-1, with 7 bases that match TRBD1. Germline lookup yields CDR1 SQVTM and CDR2 ANQGSEA. The CDR3 runs to 13 residues. V shed 6 bases and J 5 bases; nucleotides not matched to a gene: 7.

The V call is TRBV4-1, the J call TRBJ1-1, with 8 bases aligning to TRBD1. The CDR3 is 15 residues long. V lost 0 bases, J lost 3 bases, and 3 bases stayed unmatched. The V gene's germline CDR1 is MGHRA and CDR2 YSYEKL. DNA for the CDR3: TGCGCCAGCAGCCAAGATCAGGGGGCCTACACTGAAGCTTTCTTT. Protein: CASSQDQGAYTEAFF.

This clone was seen once. V usage is TRBV5-1 and J usage is TRBJ1-5, with D perhaps matching TRBD1 (5 bases). CDR3 length: 14 residues. The V gene's germline CDR1 is SGHRS and CDR2 YFSETQ. Trimming cost V 8 bases and J 2 bases, with 14 bases left between them. The DNA for the CDR3 is TGCGCCAGGTTGCGTGACAGCGGCAATCAGCCCCAGCATTTT. Its protein product is CARLRDSGNQPQHF.

This rearrangement joins TRBV6-1 to TRBJ1-2; a possible D gene is TRBD1 (6 bases). Trimming stripped 7 bases from V and 3 bases from J, with 9 bases between. Germline CDR1 and CDR2: MNHNS and SASEGT. The CDR3 has 12 residues. As DNA, the CDR3 is TGTGCCAGCACGGACAGTTACTATGGCTACACCTTC. This encodes CASTDSYYGYTF.

Here the CDR3 DNA reads TGCGCCAGCAGCCAACAAGTGATCATAGGATCACCCCTCCACTTT. It codes for CASSQQVIIGSPLHF. The chain uses TRBV4-1 and TRBJ1-6; unclear D gene. V was cut by 2 bases and J by 10 bases, with 15 bases left in between. The CDR3 covers 15 residues. CDR1 MGHRA and CDR2 YSYEKL come from the germline V gene.

The chain is built from TRBV5-1 and TRBJ2-5; D is uncertain. The J call may not be correct, given that the DNA end is closer to TRBJ2-7. The germline V gene has CDR1 SGHRS and CDR2 YFSETQ. CDR3 length: 12 amino acids. The CDR3 spells CASSLEDNEQYF. DNA of the CDR3: TGCGCCAGCAGCTTGGAAGACAACGAGCAGTACTTC.

The chain joins TRBV2 to TRBJ2-7, with 8 bases identical to TRBD2. Germline CDR1 and CDR2: SNHLY and FYNNEI. The V and J ends lost 3 bases and 3 bases, in that order; junction bases with no gene match: 7. CDR3 length: 15 residues. This CDR3 is CASSEVEREYYEQYF. CDR3 sequence (DNA): TGTGCCAGCAGTGAGGTCGAGCGGGAGTACTACGAGCAGTACTTC.

V and J are TRBV7-9 and TRBJ2-2; a weak D match, TRBD1 (6 bases). Trimming took 5 bases from V and 0 from J, leaving 19 bases between them. CDR1 is SEHNR and CDR2 is FQNEAQ in the germline V gene (reference sequence). The CDR3 is 18 amino acids. The CDR3 bases are TGTGCCAGCAGCGCCGTTGGGGGCGGGTCAACGAACACCGGGGAGCTGTTTTTT. It encodes CASSAVGGGSTNTGELFF.